The 15 T cell receptor beta chains in this list originate from one sample, sequenced in a study of memory CD4+ T cells and cytomegalovirus serostatus. TCRdb keeps only in-frame clones here, not all; method: immunoSEQ multiplex PCR. The table shows approximately 46,000 clones, with about 74% occurring only once. The sort gate was single viable CD3+CD4+CD8-CD45RO+ cells for memory CD4+ T cells. The specimen was memory CD4+ T cells from blood. The receptors shown here come from an adult in good health and CMV-seropositive.

The CDR3 here is CASNGLAGGFGGELFF. In DNA, the CDR3 is TGTGCCAGTAACGGCCTAGCGGGTGGGTTCGGCGGGGAGCTGTTTTTT. The chain couples TRBV19 to TRBJ2-2; 8 bases map to TRBD2. The CDR3 contains 16 residues. Germline V gene lookup returns CDR1 LNHDA and CDR2 SQIVND (reference sequence). The V segment lost 7 bases and the J segment 7 bases; nucleotides outside the gene matches: 14.

The V gene is TRBV2, the J gene TRBJ1-4; 7 nucleotides agree with TRBD1. Trimming cost V 6 bases and J 8 bases; bases outside gene matches: 6. The germline V gene has CDR1 SNHLY and CDR2 FYNNEI. This CDR3 region has 13 residues. This CDR3 reads CASSRGQEEKLFF. Here the CDR3 DNA reads TGTGCCAGCAGCCGAGGACAGGAAGAAAAACTGTTTTTT. Combining the CDR3 with reference TRBV2 and TRBJ1-4 gives the whole variable domain EPEVTQTPSHQVTQMGQEVILRCVPISNHLYFYWYRQILGQKVEFLVSFYNNEISEKSEIFDDQFSVERPDGSNFTLKIRSTKLEDSAMYFCASSRGQEEKLFFGSGTQLSVL.

This chain joins TRBV18 and TRBJ2-1; 8 bases fit TRBD2. J gave up 0 bases and V 3 bases, and 4 bases lay outside the gene matches. The CDR3 contains 16 residues. CDR1 is KGHSH and CDR2 is LQKENI in the germline V gene. The CDR3 protein is CASSPPRGGSYNEQFF. Written as DNA, the CDR3 is TGTGCCAGCTCACCCCCACGGGGGGGCTCCTACAATGAGCAGTTCTTC.

V and J are TRBV19 and TRBJ2-5, with 10 bases fitting TRBD2. The J segment lost 2 bases and the V segment lost 2 bases, leaving 2 bases of the junction unmatched. CDR1 and CDR2 (germline): LNHDA, SQIVND (reference sequence). This CDR3 has 15 amino acids. CDR3 DNA: TGTGCCAGTAGTATAAGAGCGGGGGGGCAAGAGACCCAGTACTTC. Protein sequence: CASSIRAGGQETQYF.

V is TRBV6-5 and J is TRBJ2-5, with D hard to call. Trimming removed 2 bases from V and 7 bases from J, with 8 bases in between. CDR1 and CDR2 from the germline V gene are MNHEY and SVGAGI. This CDR3 has 12 amino acids. The DNA of the CDR3 is TGTGCCAGCAGTTACGAGAAAGGGACCCAGTACTTC. It encodes CASSYEKGTQYF.

This clone was recorded a few times. V is TRBV4-1 and J is TRBJ1-2; 9 bases line up with TRBD1. CDR1 is MGHRA and CDR2 is YSYEKL in the germline V gene. The junction had 7 bases not matched to a gene; V was cut back by 3 bases and J by 5 bases. This CDR3 is built from 15 residues. The CDR3 sequence is CASSQNRDREYGYTF. The DNA of the CDR3 is TGCGCCAGCAGCCAGAACCGGGACAGGGAGTATGGCTACACCTTC.

As to this clone: Other nucleotide sequences in the sample specify the same CDR3. This rearrangement joins TRBV5-5 to TRBJ2-3, with D hard to call. V dropped 0 bases and J dropped 0 bases, with 5 bases sitting between them. Germline values: CDR1 SGHKS, CDR2 YYEKEE (reference sequence). CDR3 size: 14 residues. In DNA form, the CDR3 reads TGTGCCAGCAGCTTGGATCGAAGCACAGATACGCAGTATTTT. This encodes CASSLDRSTDTQYF.

The chain recombines TRBV11-2 with TRBJ2-2; D unclear. The CDR3 loop spans 15 amino acids. The V end was cut by 4 bases, the J end by 0 bases, with 9 bases between. Germline V CDR1 and CDR2: SGHAT, FQNNGV. This CDR3 is CASSSSPSNTGELFF. CDR3 nucleotides: TGTGCCAGCAGCTCTTCACCATCGAACACCGGGGAGCTGTTTTTT.

The chain is built from TRBV19 and TRBJ1-5; D call uncertain. CDR1 is LNHDA and CDR2 is SQIVND in the germline V gene (reference sequence). The ends were cut back, 8 bases at V and 0 bases at J, with 11 bases in the middle. The CDR3 is 14 amino acids. CDR3 nucleotides: TGTGCCAGTGCTGGTGGGGTTAGCAATCAGCCCCAGCATTTT. Translated: CASAGGVSNQPQHF.

In nucleotides, the CDR3 is TGTGCCAGCAGCTTGCCGGGACAGGGATTATCCAATTCACCCCTCCACTTT. This sequence encodes CASSLPGQGLSNSPLHF. The chain links TRBV7-9 to TRBJ1-6; 9 bases line up with TRBD1. There are 17 residues in the CDR3. V shed 3 bases and J 7 bases; nucleotides not matched to a gene: 10. CDR1 and CDR2 from the germline V gene are SEHNR and FQNEAQ (reference sequence).

The V and J genes are TRBV5-1 and TRBJ1-1; 9 bases line up with TRBD1. The CDR3 covers 15 residues. Germline-derived CDR1 and CDR2 are SGHRS and YFSETQ. The trim removed 4 bases at V and 3 bases at J, leaving 7 bases unmatched. As DNA, the CDR3 is TGCGCCAGCAGCGACCGACGACAGGGGGACACTGAAGCTTTCTTT. This gives the protein CASSDRRQGDTEAFF.

V is TRBV19 and J is TRBJ2-1, with 9 bases that match TRBD2. The germline V gene encodes CDR1 LNHDA and CDR2 SQIVND (reference sequence). The CDR3 has 16 amino acids. The V and J ends lost 7 bases and 5 bases, in that order; junction bases with no gene match: 12. The CDR3 nucleotides are TGTGCCAGTAAAATGCGGGGGGGCCGGTTTCACAATGAGCAGTTCTTC. Protein: CASKMRGGRFHNEQFF.

V and J are TRBV25-1 and TRBJ1-5; unclear D gene. The CDR3 is made up of 15 amino acids. V lost 2 bases and J 8 bases, leaving 16 bases between the germline ends. In germline, CDR1 is MGHDK, CDR2 SYGVNS. The CDR3 DNA sequence: TGTGCCAGCAGTGAACAAGGCGATCTCTACGAGCCCCAGCATTTT. It is translated as CASSEQGDLYEPQHF.

V gene TRBV11-2 combines with J gene TRBJ2-7, with 7 bases aligning to TRBD2. The CDR3 sequence is 16 residues long. The V gene's germline CDR1 is SGHAT and CDR2 FQNNGV. V shed 5 bases and J 0 bases; nucleotides not matched to a gene: 10. The CDR3 spells CASSTGGRQGSYEQYF. CDR3 coding DNA: TGTGCCAGCAGCACCGGGGGGAGGCAGGGCTCCTACGAGCAGTACTTC.

This clone occurred once. The V call is TRBV7-9, the J call TRBJ2-1, with 10 bases fitting TRBD1. The CDR3 is 18 amino acids. Germline lookup yields CDR1 SEHNR and CDR2 FQNEAQ (reference sequence). After removal of 4 bases from V and 5 bases from J, the junction contained 14 bases not matched to a gene. Written as DNA, the CDR3 is TGTGCCAGCAGCTCCCCGAACCGACAGGGGGCGGTGAACAATGAGCAGTTCTTC. It specifies CASSSPNRQGAVNNEQFF.